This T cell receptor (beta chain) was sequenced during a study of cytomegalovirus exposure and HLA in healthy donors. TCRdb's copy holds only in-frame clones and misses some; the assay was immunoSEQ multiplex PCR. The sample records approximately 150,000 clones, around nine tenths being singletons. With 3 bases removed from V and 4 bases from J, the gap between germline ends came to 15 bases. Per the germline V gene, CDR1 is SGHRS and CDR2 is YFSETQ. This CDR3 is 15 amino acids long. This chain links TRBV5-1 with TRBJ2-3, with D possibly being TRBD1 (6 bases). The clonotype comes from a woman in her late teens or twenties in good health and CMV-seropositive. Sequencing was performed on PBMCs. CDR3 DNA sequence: TGCGCCAGCAGCTCTATGGGGGCGCAGGCAGATACGCAGTATTTT. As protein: CASSSMGAQADTQYF. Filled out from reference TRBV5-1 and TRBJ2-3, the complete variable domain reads KAGVTQTPRYLIKTRGQQVTLSCSPISGHRSVSWYQQTPGQGLQFLFEYFSETQRNKGNFPGRFSGRQFSNSRSEMNVSTLELGDSALYLCASSSMGAQADTQYFGPGTRLTVL.